One sample yielded the 28 T cell receptor beta chains listed below, sequenced in a study of immune heterogeneity within non-small cell lung tumors. The TCR beta CDR3 region underwent multiplex PCR amplification with 32 V and 13 J primers. One entry per CDR3 protein results from TCRdb running MiXCR on the multiplex PCR reads. The sample has fewer than 25,000 distinct CDR3 sequences, roughly 30% seen once. With about 570 ng used per sample, the template was genomic DNA from bulk tumor. Several biopsies were spaced far apart within each primary tumor and obtained as surgery took place. Patients went through curative surgery, and their non-small cell lung cancer was untreated and newly diagnosed. Sequencing used lung tumor tissue. These receptors came from a man aged 35 to 55 with non-small cell lung cancer.

This clonotype has just a few counts. The chain is built from TRBV6-4 and TRBJ2-1; 11 positions agree with TRBD2. The germline V gene encodes CDR1 MRHNA and CDR2 SNTAGT. The CDR3 has 14 residues. The ends lost 7 bases at V and 9 bases at J; junction bases unmatched: 8. The CDR3 bases are TGTGCCAGCACTCCGCTAGCGGGAGGCGGTGAGCAGTTCTTC. This encodes CASTPLAGGGEQFF.

This clonotype is termed medium-sized. The rearrangement joins TRBV10-3 to TRBJ2-7; D unresolved. This CDR3 has 10 residues. The V gene lost 8 bases and the J gene lost 3 bases, with 5 bases spanning the gap. Germline V CDR1 and CDR2: ENHRY, SYGVKD. Here the CDR3 DNA reads TGTGCCATCGGAGACTACGAGCAGTACTTC. Amino acids: CAIGDYEQYF.

In its sample, this clonotype was seen many times. The chain carries TRBV2 and TRBJ2-7; D unresolved. CDR1 is SNHLY and CDR2 is FYNNEI in the germline V gene. Trimming removed 4 bases at V and 0 bases at J, with 4 bases between. The CDR3 sequence is 12 residues long. As DNA, the CDR3 is TGTGCCAGCAGTGGTGACTCCTACGAGCAGTACTTC. Its translation is CASSGDSYEQYF.

This clonotype was detected a few times. V gene TRBV10-3 combines with J gene TRBJ1-1, with D perhaps matching TRBD1 (6 bases). The CDR3 totals 15 residues. The germline gives CDR1 ENHRY, CDR2 SYGVKD. Trimming removed 7 bases from V and 1 base from J, with 16 bases in between. The CDR3 region is CAITRGGGQNTEAFF. The CDR3 nucleotides read TGTGCCATCACCCGGGGGGGGGGACAGAACACTGAAGCTTTCTTT.

The J gene is TRBJ2-2, the V gene TRBV7-2; weak D call: TRBD1 (7 bases). Germline lookup yields CDR1 SGHTA and CDR2 FQGNSA. The V end lost 4 bases, the J end lost 5 bases, and 17 bases lay between the germline ends. The CDR3 has 16 amino acids. CDR3 coding DNA: TGTGCCAGCAGCTCTCGGGCGGGACAGATTACCGGGGAGCTGTTTTTT. This translates into CASSSRAGQITGELFF.

This rearrangement joins TRBV28 to TRBJ2-3; D gene uncertain. Germline V CDR1 and CDR2: MDHEN, SYDVKM. V was trimmed by 2 bases and J by 0 bases, leaving 15 bases between them. This CDR3 has 17 residues. CDR3 nucleotides: TGTGCCAGCAGTTTAGAGTGGGTAGGGATGAGCACAGATACGCAGTATTTT. The encoded protein is CASSLEWVGMSTDTQYF.

This clonotype has ten or more counts. The genes are TRBV6-1 and TRBJ2-7; 7 positions agree with TRBD1. This CDR3 is built from 12 residues. Germline V CDR1 and CDR2: MNHNS, SASEGT. V shed 6 bases and J 4 bases; nucleotides not matched to a gene: 3. For the CDR3, the DNA is TGTGCCAGCAGAGGGGGCGGTTACGAGCAGTACTTC. Amino acids: CASRGGGYEQYF.

V gene TRBV5-1 combines with J gene TRBJ2-1; the D gene is possibly TRBD2 (6 bases). CDR1 and CDR2 (germline): SGHRS, YFSETQ. This CDR3 has 14 amino acids. V lost 5 bases and J 6 bases, leaving 15 bases between the germline ends. The CDR3 DNA sequence: TGCGCCAGCAGTCCGGGACTTGCCCCCAATGAGCAGTTCTTC. Its translation: CASSPGLAPNEQFF.

For this clonotype: A junction end diverges from the germline sequence, so it may reflect a read error. CDR3 bases: TGTGTCAGCAGGGTCGCAGCGTCGGGCAAGGGGCAGTTCTTC. Protein sequence: CVSRVAASGKGQFF. The chain is built from TRBV6-2 or TRBV6-3 and TRBJ2-1, with a possible D match to TRBD1 (5 bases). In germline, CDR1 is MNHEY, CDR2 SVGEGT. The CDR3 sequence is 14 residues long.

On this clonotype itself: A much larger clone differs by one base, so this may be a read error. The chain uses TRBV6-9 and TRBJ2-1; 10 bases map to TRBD2. CDR1 is MNHGY, CDR2 SVAAGI, per germline. The CDR3 sequence is 18 residues long. CDR3 amino acids: CDSSSLRAAGGLYNEQFF. The CDR3 DNA reads as TGTGACAGCAGTTCCCTCCGCGCAGCGGGAGGGCTCTACAATGAGCAGTTCTTC.

Within the sample, this clonotype is medium-sized. The rearrangement uses TRBV7-2 and TRBJ1-5; maybe TRBD1 (6 bases). In germline, CDR1 is SGHTA, CDR2 FQGNSA. Trimming pared 2 bases from V and 4 bases from J, leaving 18 bases between. This CDR3 has 17 residues. The CDR3 loop is CASSLPGGGESNQPQHF. The CDR3 DNA reads as TGTGCCAGCAGCTTACCTGGAGGGGGTGAGAGTAATCAGCCCCAGCATTTT.

This chain connects TRBV28 to TRBJ2-5, with 8 bases aligning to TRBD1. The CDR3 spans 16 residues. Germline trimming cut 5 bases from V and 3 bases from J; bases unmatched to any gene: 11. Germline V gene data show CDR1 as MDHEN and CDR2 as SYDVKM. DNA for the CDR3: TGTGCCAGCAGTCTCCCCGGACAGGGAATCGAAGAGACCCAGTACTTC. This codes for CASSLPGQGIEETQYF.

This clonotype is medium-sized (0.01 to 0.1%) by share. The V and J genes are TRBV7-9 and TRBJ1-2; D gene ambiguous. V lost 7 bases and J 3 bases, leaving 15 bases between the germline ends. The germline gives CDR1 SEHNR, CDR2 FQNEAQ (reference sequence). There are 14 residues in the CDR3. This chain's CDR3 is CASIDDWADYGYTF. CDR3 coding DNA: TGTGCCAGCATCGATGATTGGGCAGACTATGGCTACACCTTC. Together with reference TRBV7-9 and TRBJ1-2, the CDR3 gives the full variable domain: DTGVSQNPRHKITKRGQNVTFRCDPISEHNRLYWYRQTLGQGPEFLTYFQNEAQLEKSRLLSDRFSAERPKGSFSTLEIQRTEQGDSAMYLCASIDDWADYGYTFGSGTRLTVV.

The rearrangement joins TRBV20-1 to TRBJ2-7; 8 nucleotides line up with TRBD2. The germline V gene encodes CDR1 DFQATT and CDR2 SNEGSKA (reference sequence). Trimming cost V 7 bases and J 6 bases; bases outside gene matches: 11. There are 13 residues in the CDR3. The CDR3 DNA follows: TGCAGTGGCTCACCGGGACTAGAGGGCGAGCAGTACTTC. Its translation: CSGSPGLEGEQYF.

This clonotype was observed many times. CDR3 sequence reads: CSARARTSGTNEQFF. Here the CDR3 DNA reads TGCAGTGCTAGAGCACGGACTAGCGGAACCAATGAGCAGTTCTTC. The J gene is TRBJ2-1, the V gene TRBV20-1; 10 nucleotides agree with TRBD2. This CDR3 has 15 residues. Trimming took 1 base from V and 6 from J; bases not matched to a gene: 6. The germline gives CDR1 DFQATT, CDR2 SNEGSKA (reference sequence).

This clonotype is medium-sized in the sample. The V gene is TRBV4-3, the J gene TRBJ1-1; TRBD1 is a possible D gene (5 bases). The CDR3 runs to 14 residues. CDR1 is LGHNA, CDR2 YSLEER, per germline. Trimming took off 0 bases at V and 7 bases at J, with 12 bases between the two ends. CDR3 region: CASSQDDSRNEAFF. The CDR3 nucleotides are TGCGCCAGCAGCCAAGATGACAGTCGGAATGAAGCTTTCTTT.

This clonotype was seen a single time. The chain links TRBV19 to TRBJ2-3, with 13 nucleotides matching TRBD2. Germline lookup yields CDR1 LNHDA and CDR2 SQIVND (reference sequence). Losses at the gene ends were 7 bases for V and 3 bases for J; bases not matched to a gene: 13. The CDR3 has 18 amino acids. CDR3 DNA sequence: TGTGCCAGTAATATTGGGACTAGCGGGAATTTTGGGACAGATACGCAGTATTTT. It encodes CASNIGTSGNFGTDTQYF. Complete variable domain (other parts from reference TRBV19 and TRBJ2-3): DGGITQSPKYLFRKEGQNVTLSCEQNLNHDAMYWYRQDPGQGLRLIYYSQIVNDFQKGDIAEGYSVSREKKESFPLTVTSAQKNPTAFYLCASNIGTSGNFGTDTQYFGPGTRLTVL.

This clonotype has at least ten counts. The rearrangement joins TRBV11-1 to TRBJ2-1; D gene ambiguous. Trimming shortened V by 1 base and J by 9 bases, and 4 bases separated the two germline ends. The germline V gene has CDR1 SGHAT and CDR2 FQDESV (reference sequence). The CDR3 runs to 11 residues. The CDR3 region is CASSLGGEQFF. The CDR3 nucleotides are TGTGCCAGCAGCTTAGGGGGTGAGCAGTTCTTC.

This clonotype was seen a handful of times. The J gene is TRBJ1-6, the V gene TRBV11-1; perhaps TRBD1 as D (5 bases). The CDR3 sequence is 14 residues long. V gave up 3 bases and J gave up 9 bases, with 12 bases separating them. CDR1 SGHAT and CDR2 FQDESV come from the germline V gene (reference sequence). The CDR3 bases are TGTGCCAGCAGCTTGCAGGGCGGTCGTTCACCCCTCCACTTT. It yields the protein CASSLQGGRSPLHF.

This clonotype was seen a few times. The rearrangement joins TRBV7-9 to TRBJ2-3; D may be TRBD1 (6 bases). Trimming left V 4 bases short and J 4 bases short, with 12 bases between. CDR3 size: 14 residues. Germline CDR1 is SEHNR and CDR2 is FQNEAQ (reference sequence). The CDR3 here is CASSWTAGPDTQYF. The CDR3 nucleotides are TGTGCCAGCAGCTGGACAGCAGGCCCAGATACGCAGTATTTT.

The V and J genes are TRBV5-1 and TRBJ2-2, with D possibly matching TRBD1 (5 bases). V lost 1 base to trimming and J lost 9 bases, with 13 bases between them. CDR3 length equals 14 residues. Germline lookup yields CDR1 SGHRS and CDR2 YFSETQ. CDR3 sequence: CASSLSRATRELFF. As DNA, the CDR3 is TGCGCCAGCAGCTTGAGCAGGGCTACCCGGGAGCTGTTTTTT.

The CDR3 region has the DNA TGTGCCTGGTCTCGGACCGGAAATGAGCAGTTCTTC. Translated, it gives CAWSRTGNEQFF. The chain links TRBV30 to TRBJ2-1; no reliable D call. This CDR3 is built from 12 residues. V was pared by 5 bases and J by 7 bases, with 12 bases between. The germline CDR1 and CDR2 sequences are GTSNPN and SVGIG (reference sequence).

This clonotype is labeled medium-sized. The V and J genes are TRBV24-1 and TRBJ2-7, with D perhaps given as TRBD1 or TRBD2 (5 bases each). Deletions cut 4 bases from V and 0 bases from J, with 12 bases between. The CDR3 has 15 residues. Germline lookup yields CDR1 KGHDR and CDR2 SFDVKD. The CDR3 coding sequence is TGTGCCACCAGTGACCCGGGACGGTCCTCCTACGAGCAGTACTTC. This gives the protein CATSDPGRSSYEQYF.

This clonotype was recorded a few times. J is TRBJ1-1 and V is TRBV20-1, with TRBD1 as a possible D gene (6 bases). With 5 bases removed from V and 4 bases from J, the gap between germline ends came to 14 bases. This CDR3 contains 13 residues. In germline, CDR1 is DFQATT, CDR2 SNEGSKA (reference sequence). CDR3 DNA: TGCAGTGCTTACAGGGAGGTCCGCACTGAAGCTTTCTTT. Translation: CSAYREVRTEAFF.

Comments on this clonotype: A read error is possible here, since a much larger clone lies one base away. The chain couples TRBV5-5 to TRBJ1-2; D gene uncertain. Trimming left V 7 bases short and J 13 bases short, with 17 bases between. Per the germline V gene, CDR1 is SGHKS and CDR2 is YYEKEE (reference sequence). This CDR3 comprises 11 residues. Written as DNA, the CDR3 is TGTGCCAGCCGAGAGCATTTAAGCTTCACCTTC. It codes for CASREHLSFTF.

In its sample, this clonotype was seen many times. The genes are TRBV6-1 and TRBJ2-7, with 10 bases aligning to TRBD1. J lost 2 bases, V lost 5 bases, and 6 bases had no gene match. The CDR3 covers 15 residues. Germline-derived CDR1 and CDR2 are MNHNS and SASEGT. The CDR3: CASSSSGTGAYEQYF. DNA of the CDR3: TGTGCCAGCAGTTCCTCCGGGACAGGGGCCTACGAGCAGTACTTC.

With regard to this clonotype: This may be a read error: a much more frequent sequence differs by one nucleotide. This chain joins TRBV19 and TRBJ2-7; no clear D. Germline CDR1 LNHDA, CDR2 SQIVND (reference sequence). This CDR3 region has 15 residues. CDR3 coding DNA: TGTGTCAGTAGTACCTCACCGGACCCTTCCTACGAGCAGTACTTC. It translates to CVSSTSPDPSYEQYF.

The sample holds many counts of this clonotype. J is TRBJ2-7 and V is TRBV6-1; 7 bases map to TRBD1. Germline assignment: CDR1 MNHNS and CDR2 SASEGT. CDR3 length: 16 residues. V dropped 4 bases and J dropped 1; count of bases not matched to a gene: 10. The CDR3 is CASSGGIWGQSYEQYF. The CDR3 DNA sequence: TGTGCCAGCAGTGGAGGGATTTGGGGACAGTCCTACGAGCAGTACTTC.